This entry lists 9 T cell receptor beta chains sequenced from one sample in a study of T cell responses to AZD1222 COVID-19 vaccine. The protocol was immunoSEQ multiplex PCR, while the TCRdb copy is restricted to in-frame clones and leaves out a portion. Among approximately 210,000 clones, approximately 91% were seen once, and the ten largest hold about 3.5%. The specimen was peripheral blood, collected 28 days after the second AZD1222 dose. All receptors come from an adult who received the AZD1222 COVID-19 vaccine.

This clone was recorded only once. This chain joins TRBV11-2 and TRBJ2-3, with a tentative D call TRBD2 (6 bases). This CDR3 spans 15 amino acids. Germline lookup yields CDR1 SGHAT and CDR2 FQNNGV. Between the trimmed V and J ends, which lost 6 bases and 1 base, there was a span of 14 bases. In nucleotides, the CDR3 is TGTGCCAGCAGTTTTAGGAGGGCGCGCACAGATACGCAGTATTTT. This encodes CASSFRRARTDTQYF.

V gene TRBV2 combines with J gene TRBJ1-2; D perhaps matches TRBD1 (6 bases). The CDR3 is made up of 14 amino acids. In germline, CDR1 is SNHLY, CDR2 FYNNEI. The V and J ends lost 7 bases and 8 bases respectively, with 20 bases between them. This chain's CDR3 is CASTSGGQGGGYTF. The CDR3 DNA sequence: TGTGCCAGCACTTCGGGGGGGCAGGGTGGCGGCTACACCTTC.

In DNA form, the CDR3 reads TGTGCCACCAGCAGAGATACAGGGTCCCCTAGCTACACCTTC. Translating it yields CATSRDTGSPSYTF. The chain links TRBV15 to TRBJ1-2; a weak D match, TRBD1 (6 bases). The CDR3 runs 14 residues. The V and J ends lost 0 bases and 9 bases respectively, with 14 bases between them. CDR1 is LNHNV, CDR2 YYDKDF, per germline (reference sequence).

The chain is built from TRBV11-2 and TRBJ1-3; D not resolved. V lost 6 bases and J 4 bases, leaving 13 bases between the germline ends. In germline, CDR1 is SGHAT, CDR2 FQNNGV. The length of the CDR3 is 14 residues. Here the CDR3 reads CASRSPRPGNTIYF. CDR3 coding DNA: TGTGCCAGCAGATCCCCCCGACCCGGAAACACCATATATTTT.

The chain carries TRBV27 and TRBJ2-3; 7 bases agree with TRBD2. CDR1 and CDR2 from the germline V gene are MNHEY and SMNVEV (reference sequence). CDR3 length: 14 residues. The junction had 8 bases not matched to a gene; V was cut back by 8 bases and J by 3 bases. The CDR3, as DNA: TGTGCCAGCTCCGAGTGGGGGGGGACAGATACGCAGTATTTT. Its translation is CASSEWGGTDTQYF.

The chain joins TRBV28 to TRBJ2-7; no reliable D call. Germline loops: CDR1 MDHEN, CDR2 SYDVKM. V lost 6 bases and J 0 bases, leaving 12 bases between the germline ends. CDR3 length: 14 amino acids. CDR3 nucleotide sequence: TGTGCCAGCAGACGGACGGCAAGCTCCTACGAGCAGTACTTC. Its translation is CASRRTASSYEQYF.

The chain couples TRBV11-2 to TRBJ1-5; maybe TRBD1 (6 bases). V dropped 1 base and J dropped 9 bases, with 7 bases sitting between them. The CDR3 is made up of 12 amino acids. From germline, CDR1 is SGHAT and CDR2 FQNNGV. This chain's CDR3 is CASSLGRGPQHF. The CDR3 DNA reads TGTGCCAGCAGCTTAGGCAGGGGGCCCCAGCATTTT.

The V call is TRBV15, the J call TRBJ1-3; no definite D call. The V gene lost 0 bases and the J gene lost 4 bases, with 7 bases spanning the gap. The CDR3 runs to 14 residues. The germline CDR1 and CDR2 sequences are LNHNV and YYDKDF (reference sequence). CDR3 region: CATSRDVVGNTIYF. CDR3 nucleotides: TGTGCCACCAGCAGAGATGTGGTGGGAAACACCATATATTTT.

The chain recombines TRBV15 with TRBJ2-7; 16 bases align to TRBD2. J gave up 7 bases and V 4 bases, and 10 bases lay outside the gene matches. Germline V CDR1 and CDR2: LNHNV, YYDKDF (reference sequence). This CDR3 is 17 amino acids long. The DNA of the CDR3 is TGTGCCACCAGCATGGGGGGACTAGCGGGAGGGGAAAGAGAGCAGTACTTC. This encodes CATSMGGLAGGEREQYF.